This T cell receptor beta chain is drawn from a study of blood T cell repertoires in COVID-19. Study context: Donors in the United States, Italy and Spain gave samples during acute or convalescent COVID-19.

Source study methods: Quantification of nucleated cells was approximated via reference gene primer amplification. TCRdb's copy holds only in-frame clones and misses some; the assay was immunoSEQ multiplex PCR. For V, J and clone size, that table is used; D and trimming come from the DNA. Among under 300,000 clones, roughly 80% were seen once, and the ten largest hold roughly 9.6%. The CDR3 is 16 residues long. The germline V gene encodes CDR1 SNHLY and CDR2 FYNNEI. J gave up 0 bases and V 6 bases, and 9 bases lay outside the gene matches. The TCR comes from a woman older than 75 with acute or convalescent COVID-19. Material for sequencing was peripheral blood. V gene TRBV2 combines with J gene TRBJ2-3; TRBD1 matches 7 bases. The CDR3 reads CASRPRQGPSTDTQYF. In DNA, the CDR3 is TGTGCCAGCAGGCCCCGACAGGGACCTAGCACAGATACGCAGTATTTT.